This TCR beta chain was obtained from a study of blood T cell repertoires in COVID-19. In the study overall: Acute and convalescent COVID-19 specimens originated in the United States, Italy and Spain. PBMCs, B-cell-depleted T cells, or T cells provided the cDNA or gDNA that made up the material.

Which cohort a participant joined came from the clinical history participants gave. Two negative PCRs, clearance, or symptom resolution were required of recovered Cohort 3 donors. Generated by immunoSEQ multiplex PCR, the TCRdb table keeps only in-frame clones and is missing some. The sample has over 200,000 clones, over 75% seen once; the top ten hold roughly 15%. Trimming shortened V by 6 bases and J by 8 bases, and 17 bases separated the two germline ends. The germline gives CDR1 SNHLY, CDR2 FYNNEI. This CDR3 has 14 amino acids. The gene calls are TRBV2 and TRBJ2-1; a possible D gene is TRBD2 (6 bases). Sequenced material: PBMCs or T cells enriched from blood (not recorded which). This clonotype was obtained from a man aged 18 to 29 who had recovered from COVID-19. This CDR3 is CASRDTGTFDEQFF. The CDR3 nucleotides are TGTGCCAGCAGGGATACCGGGACTTTCGATGAGCAGTTCTTC.